Listed here is a single TCR beta chain. This clone was observed a few times. Its antigen remains unidentified. No base quality information exists; no much larger clone differs at one position. The data belong to a study of cytomegalovirus exposure and HLA in healthy donors (dated by TCRdb to 2016 to 2017). A note on the overall study: In an earlier analysis of about 560 of the donors, under 300 Gb of sequence data and 120 million or so unique TCR beta sequences from roughly 200 million T cells were reported. Roughly 300 gigabases of sequencing data and roughly 90 million unique TCR sequences were included in an early release covering about 700 HLA-typed donors. The genetic ancestry cluster associated with self-reported Caucasian donors included over 65% of the roughly 390 genotyped donors. The study aimed to test whether cataloging public T cell receptors could reveal signatures of past pathogen exposure. The study profiled the T cell repertoires of hundreds of subjects by immunosequencing and related them to cytomegalovirus serostatus. In addition to the first cohort of around 670 subjects, a separate validation cohort of 120 different subjects was used. High-throughput TCR immunosequencing, statistical association of individual TCRs with disease status, and machine learning were combined to predict cytomegalovirus infection status. A later analysis re-analyzed previously published TCR beta repertoires from roughly 600 donors and added high-resolution HLA genotyping to study TCR occurrence patterns. The later analysis used no new phenotypic data to find candidate immune exposures, relying instead on TCR beta sequences and their occurrence across donors. An earlier analysis of some 500 of the donors applied high-throughput TCR beta sequencing to assess whether each TCR beta V gene segment acted as functional or pseudogenic. Donor age, sex, ethnicity and CMV serostatus were compiled together with the repertoire data. Genome-wide SNP genotypes for about 65% of the 666 donors were used in a later genetic analysis, which treated that subset as a discovery cohort. All discovery cohort repertoires had been generated using a single sequencing platform. HLA typing included class I and class II loci at four-digit resolution. The number of donors typed differed by locus, with roughly 629-640 for A, B, C, DRB1 and DQB1, roughly 550 for DQA1, 606 for DPA1, and approximately 470 for DPB1. Roughly 5 DR-DQ haplotypes were treated as single units for association and clustering because of strong linkage in the cohort. Among some 400 genotyped donors of the cohort, an average of around 250,000 unique TCR beta nucleotide sequences was sequenced per donor, of which roughly 17% were non-productive.

The cohort consisted of 600 to 700 healthy bone marrow donors. All cohort members were sampled while nominally healthy, although unrecorded immune exposures were likely present. The donor tested CMV seropositive, placing the donor among the 290 or so seropositive members of the cohort. A peripheral blood sample was collected from each donor, and TCR beta sequencing was performed on peripheral blood mononuclear cells. Genomic DNA extraction from the blood cell samples was performed with the Qiagen DNeasy Blood Extraction Kit. Preparation of the library involved the immunoSEQ multiplex PCR assay. For the multiplex PCR, a mixture combining 60 forward primers for TCR Vbeta segments and 13 reverse primers for TCR Jbeta segments was used. The CDR3 region of rearranged TCR beta genes was amplified from genomic DNA with a multiplex PCR assay. The amplified TCR beta libraries were sequenced on the Illumina HiSeq System as 87-base-pair reads. Processing in the source paper ran as follows. In a later analysis, some 80 million unique TCR beta chains were counted across the 690 or so repertoires, and around 11 million of these chains were shared by at least two donors. Raw reads were error-corrected and collapsed into unique sequences by a nearest-neighbor algorithm in which closely related sequences were merged to remove PCR and sequencing errors. Alignment of CDR3 sequences to IMGT reference sequences was used to assign V, D and J gene segments. For a sequence to be retained, a match of at least six nucleotides was required to both a V gene segment and a J gene segment. Rearrangements were called productive when the CDR3 lacked stop codons and stayed in frame with V and J; all others were non-productive. CDR3 was defined by IMGT convention, running from the second conserved V-encoded cysteine to the conserved J-encoded phenylalanine. The earlier analysis of about 640 of the donors excluded any sequence lacking an unambiguous match to a single V gene segment. An earlier analysis of fewer than 750 of the donors classified V segments as functional when productive rearrangements were above 56.7% and as segregating when the standard deviation between donors was above 5%. A statistical classification framework was built for diagnosing cytomegalovirus status from the catalog of TCR beta chain sequences. In a later analysis, TCR nucleotide sequences were compared against IMGT/GENE-DB human TR gene sequences so that V and J genes could be assigned. The TCRdist pipeline was used in a later analysis to assign CDR3 sequences and most-parsimonious VDJ recombination scenarios. In a later analysis, each TCR beta chain was defined by its CDR3 amino acid sequence together with its V-gene family, and reads without a unique V-gene family were excluded. A later analysis removed nearly 600 highly shared, low-generation-probability nucleotide sequences to deal with suspected cross-contamination and a sequencing artifact. In a later analysis, a clonal expansion index for each public chain was calculated from normalized within-repertoire ranks of inferred template counts. In a later analysis, generation probabilities were computed with a VDJ recombination model fitted to out-of-frame rearrangements, and the resulting probabilities were checked against IGoR. A later analysis scored TCR-TCR, TCR-HLA and TCR-CMV co-occurrence with hypergeometric tests, applying a repertoire-size bias correction to TCR pairs. To estimate false discovery rates, a later analysis permuted the HLA or CMV assignments 20 times. In a later analysis, co-occurring TCRs were grouped using DBSCAN, and TCRdist sequence similarity was added for clustering within HLA-allele-positive subsets. Repertoires with fewer than 30,000 or more than 120,000 public chains were left out of co-occurrence clustering, as were about five repertoires with anomalous nucleotide sharing. As stored in TCRdb, this immuneACCESS dataset retains in-frame rearrangements with V and J assigned. A fraction of the clones does not appear; measured against another copy, unresolved V genes explain less than half of the discrepancy, and the remainder lacks a known reason. V and J calls and clone size are those listed in that table; D and trimming were worked out from the DNA. In all, the sample holds 83,000 or so clones, and roughly 83% of those were seen once. Of the sample, about 15% is held by the ten largest clones.

V was cut back by 1 base and J by 4 bases, leaving a gap of 8 bases between them. Its CDR3 holds 14 amino acids, cysteine through phenylalanine. This entry keeps only the CDR3 DNA: 42 bases, framed from base 1. CDR1 and CDR2, looked up from the germline V gene (reference sequence), are LNHNV and YYDKDF. Study-level results and caveats: At a false discovery rate of 0.05, a later analysis linked under 20,000 TCR beta sequences to specific HLA alleles. Three of the identified cytomegalovirus-associated TCR beta chains were confirmed in vitro to be specific for cytomegalovirus antigens. A further reported finding was that TCR beta sequences accurately predicted the HLA-A and HLA-B alleles for most subjects in the first cohort. Linkage disequilibrium might explain the correlated functional status among segregating V segments, but an unknown experimental factor could not be ruled out. A group of highly shared sequence variants was considered likely to be a technical artifact of the sequencing pipeline. Only TCR beta chains were sequenced in this cohort, and the absence of alpha or paired-chain data limited detectable features. In an earlier analysis of about 550 of the donors, most TCR beta V segments were observed in productive rearrangements about 87% or about 30% of the time, broadly matching IMGT annotations. The study gave a list of some 150 TCR beta chains associated with cytomegalovirus. In a later genetic analysis, fewer N-insertions in productive TCRs were reported among donors in an Asian-associated ancestry cluster than the approximately 710-donor mean. Most TCR sequences were seen in very few donors, while some public TCRs were found in many individuals. In a later analysis, HLA-associated TCR beta chains were found to be more clonally expanded and to have lower generation probabilities than equally common non-associated chains. When HLA alleles, especially DR and DQ, strongly co-occurred, TCR associations were difficult to assign to individual alleles. In both the original and validation cohorts, the classifier was reported to diagnose cytomegalovirus status with high specificity and sensitivity. The presence/absence analyses assumed that sequencing depth was roughly uniform across donors, and that assumption may not be true. Some IMGT-functional V segments, including TRBV6-2 and TRBV6-3, could not be distinguished by the 87-base-pair reads and were therefore excluded. In a later analysis, TCR association rates were found to vary across HLA loci, with the most associated TCRs seen for DRB1 alleles and the fewest for HLA-C alleles. The earlier analysis of some 560 of the donors excluded roughly 16 rarely observed V segments, including chromosome 9 orphons, because counts were too low. In a later analysis, several top co-occurrence clusters were reported to appear linked to parvovirus B19, influenza, CMV and Epstein-Barr virus. The authors suggested that the approach could potentially be generalized to other disease states and immunological phenotypes. A later genetic analysis associated a missense DCLRE1C variant with V-gene and J-gene trimming of TCR beta chains, and an independent cohort replicated the association. According to a later analysis, most CMV-associated TCR beta chains appeared to be HLA-restricted, and the HLA associations seemed to be driven largely by CMV exposure. For the cohort, immune exposure information was limited to CMV serostatus. Because HLA typing was unavailable for some donors at each locus, only the typed subset was used in association tests.

Sequenced: PBMCs. The chain uses TRBV15 and TRBJ2-1; TRBD1 is possibly the D segment (6 matching bases). This receptor was taken from a woman in her 40s in good health and CMV-seropositive. The CDR3 region reads CATSRVDRYNEQFF. The nucleotide sequence is TGTGCCACCAGCAGAGTCGACAGGTACAATGAGCAGTTCTTC. With the portions outside the CDR3 filled from the reference TRBV15 and TRBJ2-1 genes, the complete variable region becomes DAMVIQNPRYQVTQFGKPVTLSCSQTLNHNVMYWYQQKSSQAPKLLFHYYDKDFNNEADTPDNFQSRRPNTSFCFLDIRSPGLGDTAMYLCATSRVDRYNEQFFGPGTRLTVL.